What follows are 2 T cell receptor beta chains derived from one specimen sequenced in a study of molecular identifiers for immune sequencing clone quantification. TCRdb used MiXCR to reprocess the PCR reads, holding one entry per CDR3 protein. The sample has hundreds of thousands of distinct CDR3 sequences, just under 20% seen once; the top ten hold 0.85%. Specimen: naive CD8+ T cells from blood, with Jurkat cell RNA spiked in. Subset in this sample: FACS-sorted CD8+CD4-CCR7+CD45RA+ naive T cells. The receptors stem from a human donor in good health. Some libraries in this study had Jurkat cell RNA spiked in.

At least ten counts were recorded for this clonotype. This chain connects TRBV24-1 to TRBJ2-3; 8 nucleotides align to TRBD1. Germline V gene lookup returns CDR1 KGHDR and CDR2 SFDVKD. V trimming: 2 bases; J trimming: 7 bases; junction bases outside the gene matches: 10. This CDR3 is built from 16 residues. The CDR3 DNA reads as TGTGCCACCAGTGATTCTTTTCGGCAGGGGGCATATACGCAGTATTTT. Amino acids: CATSDSFRQGAYTQYF.

This clonotype showed up many times. The J gene is TRBJ2-2, the V gene TRBV30; no clear D. CDR1 is GTSNPN, CDR2 SVGIG, per germline (reference sequence). Trimming cost V 2 bases and J 1 base, with 8 bases left between them. CDR3 length equals 14 residues. CDR3 amino acids: CAWSPTMNTGELFF. The DNA of the CDR3 is TGTGCCTGGAGTCCGACAATGAACACCGGGGAGCTGTTTTTT. The whole variable domain, remainder taken from reference TRBV30 and TRBJ2-2, is SQTIHQWPATLVQPVGSPLSLECTVEGTSNPNLYWYRQAAGRGLQLLFYSVGIGQISSEVPQNLSASRPQDRQFILSSKKLLLSDSGFYLCAWSPTMNTGELFFGEGSRLTVL.